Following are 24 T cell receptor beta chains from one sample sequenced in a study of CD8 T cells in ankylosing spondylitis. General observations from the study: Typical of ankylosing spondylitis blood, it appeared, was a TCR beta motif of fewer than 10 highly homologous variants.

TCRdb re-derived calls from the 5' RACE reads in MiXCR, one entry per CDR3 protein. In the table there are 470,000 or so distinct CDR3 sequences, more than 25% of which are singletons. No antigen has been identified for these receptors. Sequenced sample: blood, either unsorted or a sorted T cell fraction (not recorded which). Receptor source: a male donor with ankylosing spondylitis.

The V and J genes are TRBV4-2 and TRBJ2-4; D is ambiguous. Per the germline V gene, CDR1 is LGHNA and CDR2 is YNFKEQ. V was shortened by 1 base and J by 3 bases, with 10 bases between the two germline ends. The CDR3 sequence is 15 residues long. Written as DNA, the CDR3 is TGTGCCAGCAGCCAAGGTGGATACGACAAAAACATTCAGTACTTC. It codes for CASSQGGYDKNIQYF.

The CDR3 region has the DNA TGTGCCAGCAGCTCTCCGGGTAATCCCTACGAGCAGTACGTC. Translation gives CASSSPGNPYEQYV. V gene TRBV11-3 combines with J gene TRBJ2-7; D gene ambiguous. This CDR3 contains 14 residues. The V gene's germline CDR1 is SGHNT and CDR2 YENEEA. Trimming shortened V by 4 bases and J by 2 bases, and 12 bases separated the two germline ends.

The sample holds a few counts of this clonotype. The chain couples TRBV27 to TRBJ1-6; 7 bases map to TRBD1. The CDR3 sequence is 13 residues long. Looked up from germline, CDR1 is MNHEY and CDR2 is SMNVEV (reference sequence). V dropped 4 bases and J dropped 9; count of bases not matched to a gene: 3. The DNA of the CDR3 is TGTGCCAGCAGTTCGACAGGGATTTCACCCCTCCACTTT. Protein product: CASSSTGISPLHF.

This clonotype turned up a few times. The CDR3 sequence is CASNVEGTSSIQYF. The CDR3 DNA sequence: TGCGCCAGCAACGTTGAGGGCACCTCCAGCATTCAGTACTTC. The gene calls are TRBV5-1 and TRBJ2-4, with D possibly matching TRBD2 (5 bases). CDR3 length equals 14 residues. The germline V gene has CDR1 SGHRS and CDR2 YFSETQ. Trimming shortened V by 6 bases and J by 9 bases, and 19 bases separated the two germline ends. Variable domain in full (rest from reference TRBV5-1 and TRBJ2-4): KAGVTQTPRYLIKTRGQQVTLSCSPISGHRSVSWYQQTPGQGLQFLFEYFSETQRNKGNFPGRFSGRQFSNSRSEMNVSTLELGDSALYLCASNVEGTSSIQYFGAGTRLSVL.

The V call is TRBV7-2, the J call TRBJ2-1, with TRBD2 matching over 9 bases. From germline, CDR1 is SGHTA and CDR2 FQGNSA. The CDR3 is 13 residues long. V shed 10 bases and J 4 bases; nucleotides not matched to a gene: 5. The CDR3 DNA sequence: TGTGCCACGTCCCTAGCGGGATACAATGAGCAGTTCTTC. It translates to CATSLAGYNEQFF. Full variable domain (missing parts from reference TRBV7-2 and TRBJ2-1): GAGVSQSPSNKVTEKGKDVELRCDPISGHTALYWYRQSLGQGLEFLIYFQGNSAPDKSGLPSDRFSAERTGGSVSTLTIQRTQQEDSAVYLCATSLAGYNEQFFGPGTRLTVL.

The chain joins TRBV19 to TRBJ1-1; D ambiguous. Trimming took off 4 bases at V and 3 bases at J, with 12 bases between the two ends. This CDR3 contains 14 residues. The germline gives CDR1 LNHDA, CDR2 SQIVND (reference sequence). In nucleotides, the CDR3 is TGTGCCAGTAGTAACTATGGATTGGACACTGAAGCTTTCTTT. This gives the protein CASSNYGLDTEAFF.

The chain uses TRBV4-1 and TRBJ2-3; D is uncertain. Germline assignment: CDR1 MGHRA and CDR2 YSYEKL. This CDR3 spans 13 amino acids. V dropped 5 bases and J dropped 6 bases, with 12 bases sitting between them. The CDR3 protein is CASSYESRDTQYF. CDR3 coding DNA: TGCGCCAGCAGCTATGAAAGTAGGGATACGCAGTATTTT.

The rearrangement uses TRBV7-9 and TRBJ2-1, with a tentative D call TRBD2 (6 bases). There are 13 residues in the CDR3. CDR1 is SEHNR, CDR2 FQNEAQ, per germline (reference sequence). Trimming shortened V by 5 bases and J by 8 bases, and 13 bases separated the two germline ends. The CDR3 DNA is TGTGCCAGCAGCCCGGACTACTCCGATGAGCAGTTCTTC. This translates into CASSPDYSDEQFF.

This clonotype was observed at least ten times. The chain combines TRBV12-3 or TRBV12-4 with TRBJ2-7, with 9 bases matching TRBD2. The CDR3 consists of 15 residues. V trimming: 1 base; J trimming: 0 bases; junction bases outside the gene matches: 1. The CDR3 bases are TGTGCCAGCAGTTTAGGGACTAGCGTCTCCTACGAGCAGTACTTC. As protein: CASSLGTSVSYEQYF.

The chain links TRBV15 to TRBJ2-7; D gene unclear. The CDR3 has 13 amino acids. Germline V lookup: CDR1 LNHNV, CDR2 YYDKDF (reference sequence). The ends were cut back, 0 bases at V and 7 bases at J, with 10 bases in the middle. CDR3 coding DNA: TGTGCCACCAGCAGAGATAAGCTTGGGGAGCAGTACTTC. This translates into CATSRDKLGEQYF.

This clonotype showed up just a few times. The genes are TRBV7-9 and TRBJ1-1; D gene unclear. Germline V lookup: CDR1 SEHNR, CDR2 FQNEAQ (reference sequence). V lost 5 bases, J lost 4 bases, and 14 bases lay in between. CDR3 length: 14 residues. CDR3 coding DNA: TGTGCCAGCAGCAAGGAGCTAGCGAGCACTGAAGCTTTCTTT. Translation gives CASSKELASTEAFF.

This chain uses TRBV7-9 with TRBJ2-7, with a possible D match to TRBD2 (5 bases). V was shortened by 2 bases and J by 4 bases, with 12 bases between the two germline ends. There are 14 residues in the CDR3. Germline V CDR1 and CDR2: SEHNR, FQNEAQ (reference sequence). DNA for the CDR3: TGTGCCAGCAGCTTATCGGGCGGGCCTTACGAGCAGTACTTC. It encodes CASSLSGGPYEQYF. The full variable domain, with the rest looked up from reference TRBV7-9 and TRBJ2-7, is DTGVSQNPRHKITKRGQNVTFRCDPISEHNRLYWYRQTLGQGPEFLTYFQNEAQLEKSRLLSDRFSAERPKGSFSTLEIQRTEQGDSAMYLCASSLSGGPYEQYFGPGTRLTVT.

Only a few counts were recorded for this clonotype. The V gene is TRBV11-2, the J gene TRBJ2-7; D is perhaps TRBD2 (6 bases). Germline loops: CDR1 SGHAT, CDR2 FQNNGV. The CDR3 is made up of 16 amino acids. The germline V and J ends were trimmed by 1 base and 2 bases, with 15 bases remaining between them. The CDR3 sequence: CASSLGSAGTPYEQYV. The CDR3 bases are TGTGCCAGCAGCTTAGGATCTGCGGGGACCCCCTACGAGCAGTACGTC.

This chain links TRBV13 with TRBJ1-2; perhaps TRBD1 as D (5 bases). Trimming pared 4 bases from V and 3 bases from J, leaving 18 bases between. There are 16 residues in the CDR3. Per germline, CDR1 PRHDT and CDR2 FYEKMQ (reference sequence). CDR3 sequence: CASSSKRQGADYGYTF. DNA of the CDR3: TGTGCCAGCAGCTCAAAGAGACAAGGGGCCGACTATGGCTACACCTTC.

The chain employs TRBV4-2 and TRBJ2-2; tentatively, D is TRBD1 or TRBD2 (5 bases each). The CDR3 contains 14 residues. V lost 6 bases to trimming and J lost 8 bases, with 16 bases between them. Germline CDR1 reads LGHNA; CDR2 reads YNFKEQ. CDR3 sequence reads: CASRPLGGSGELFF. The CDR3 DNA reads TGTGCCAGCAGGCCCCTTGGGGGTTCTGGGGAGCTGTTTTTT.

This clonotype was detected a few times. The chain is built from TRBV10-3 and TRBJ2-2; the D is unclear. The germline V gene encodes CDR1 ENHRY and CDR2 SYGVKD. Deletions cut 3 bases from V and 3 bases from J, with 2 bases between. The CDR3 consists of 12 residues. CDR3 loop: CAISDDTGELFF. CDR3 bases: TGTGCCATCAGTGATGACACCGGGGAGCTGTTTTTT.

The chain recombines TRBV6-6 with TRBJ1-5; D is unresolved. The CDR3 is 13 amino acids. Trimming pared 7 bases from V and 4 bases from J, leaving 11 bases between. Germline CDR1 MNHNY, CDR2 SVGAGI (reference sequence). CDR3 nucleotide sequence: TGTGCCAGCATGATGGACCGAAATCAGCCCCAGCATTTT. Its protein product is CASMMDRNQPQHF.

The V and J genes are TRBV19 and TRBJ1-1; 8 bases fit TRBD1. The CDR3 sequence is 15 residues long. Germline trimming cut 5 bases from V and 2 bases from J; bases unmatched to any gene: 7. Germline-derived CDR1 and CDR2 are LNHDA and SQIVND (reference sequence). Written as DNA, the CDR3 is TGTGCCAGTAGTCTCAGGGGGCATGGAAACACTGAAGCTTTCTTT. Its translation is CASSLRGHGNTEAFF.

The CDR3 is CASRAVLLGSSPLHF. CDR3 DNA: TGTGCCAGCAGGGCCGTTCTGTTGGGTAGTTCACCCCTCCACTTT. The chain combines TRBV6-1 with TRBJ1-6, with D unresolved. The CDR3 runs 15 residues. Germline V gene data show CDR1 as MNHNS and CDR2 as SASEGT. Trimming removed 6 bases at V and 9 bases at J, with 18 bases between.

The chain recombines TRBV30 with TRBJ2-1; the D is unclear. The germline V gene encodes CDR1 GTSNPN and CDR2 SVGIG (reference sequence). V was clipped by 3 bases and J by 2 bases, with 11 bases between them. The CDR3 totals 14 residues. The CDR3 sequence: CAWSAQSPYNEQFF. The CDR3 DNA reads TGTGCCTGGAGCGCACAAAGCCCCTACAATGAGCAGTTCTTC.

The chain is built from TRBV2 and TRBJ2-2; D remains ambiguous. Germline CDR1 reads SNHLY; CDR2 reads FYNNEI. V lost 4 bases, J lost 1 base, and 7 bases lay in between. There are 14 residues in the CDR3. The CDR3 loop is CASSVTVNTGELFF. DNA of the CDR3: TGTGCCAGCAGTGTGACCGTGAACACCGGGGAGCTGTTTTTT. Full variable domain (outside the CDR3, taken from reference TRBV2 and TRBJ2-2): EPEVTQTPSHQVTQMGQEVILRCVPISNHLYFYWYRQILGQKVEFLVSFYNNEISEKSEIFDDQFSVERPDGSNFTLKIRSTKLEDSAMYFCASSVTVNTGELFFGEGSRLTVL.

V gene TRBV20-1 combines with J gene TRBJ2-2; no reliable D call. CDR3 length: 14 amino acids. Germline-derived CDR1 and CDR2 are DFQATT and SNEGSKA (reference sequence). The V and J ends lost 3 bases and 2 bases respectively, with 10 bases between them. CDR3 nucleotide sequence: TGCAGTGCTAGTGTAGGGCCTAACACCGGGGAGCTGTTTTTT. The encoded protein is CSASVGPNTGELFF.

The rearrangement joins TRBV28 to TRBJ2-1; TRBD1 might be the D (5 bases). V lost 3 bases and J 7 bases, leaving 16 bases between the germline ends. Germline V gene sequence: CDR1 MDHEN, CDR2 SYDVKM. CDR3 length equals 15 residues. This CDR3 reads CASSFQDRSLNEQFF. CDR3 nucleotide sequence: TGTGCCAGCAGTTTTCAAGACAGAAGCCTTAATGAGCAGTTCTTC.

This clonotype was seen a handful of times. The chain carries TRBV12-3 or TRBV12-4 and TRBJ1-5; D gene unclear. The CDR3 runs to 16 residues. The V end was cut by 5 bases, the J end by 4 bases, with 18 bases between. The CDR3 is CASSSRAGRRNQPQHF. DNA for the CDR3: TGTGCCAGCAGTAGCCGGGCAGGTAGGCGGAATCAGCCCCAGCATTTT.